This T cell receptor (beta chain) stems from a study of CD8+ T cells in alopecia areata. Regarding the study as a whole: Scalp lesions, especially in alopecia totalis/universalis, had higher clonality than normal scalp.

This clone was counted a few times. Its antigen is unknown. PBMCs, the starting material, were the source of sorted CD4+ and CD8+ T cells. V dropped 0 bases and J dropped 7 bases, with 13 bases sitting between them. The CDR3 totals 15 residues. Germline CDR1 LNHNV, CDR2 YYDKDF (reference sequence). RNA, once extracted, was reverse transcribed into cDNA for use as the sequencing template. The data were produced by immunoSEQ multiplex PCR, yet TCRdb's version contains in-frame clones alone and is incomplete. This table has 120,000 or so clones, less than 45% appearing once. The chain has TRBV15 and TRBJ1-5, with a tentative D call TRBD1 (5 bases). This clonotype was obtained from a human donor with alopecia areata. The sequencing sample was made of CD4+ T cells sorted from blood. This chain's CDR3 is CATSRERQGYQPQHF. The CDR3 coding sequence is TGTGCCACCAGCAGAGAACGGCAGGGATACCAGCCCCAGCATTTT.